The rows below give T cell receptor beta chains drawn from one sample of a study of control samples from healthy donors and cancer patients. Only in-frame clones appear in the TCRdb table, and some are missing; sequencing was by immunoSEQ multiplex PCR. The sample has roughly 130,000 clones, 80% to 95% seen once. Sequenced: blood. Receptor source: a man aged 18 to 29 in good health. Each CDR3 is given with its conserved first and last residue. Fields, in order: V gene, J gene, D gene, clone size, CDR3 DNA, CDR3 protein. A D gene is named only where the DNA matches it firmly. Rows give clone size only sometimes, using once, few, many, or a class for an expanded clone.

TRBV2	TRBJ1-2	.	.	TGTGCCAGCAGTGTAGGCGGAGACTATGGCTACACCTTC	CASSVGGDYGYTF
TRBV11-2	TRBJ2-1	.	.	TGTGCCAGCAGCCTCGGGGCACCGGGGGATGAGCAGTTCTTC	CASSLGAPGDEQFF
TRBV29-1	TRBJ1-2	.	.	TGCAGCGTTGGAAGGGGCCATAACTATGGCTACACCTTC	CSVGRGHNYGYTF
TRBV11-3	TRBJ2-5	.	.	TGTGCCAGCAGCCCCGGGGGGACAGCCCAAGAGACCCAGTACTTC	CASSPGGTAQETQYF
TRBV7-6	TRBJ2-3	TRBD2	.	TGTGCCAGCAGCCGAACCCAAGGTAGCGGGGGGGGGTTCACAGATACGCAGTATTTT	CASSRTQGSGGGFTDTQYF
TRBV7-3	TRBJ2-1	TRBD2	.	TGTGCCAGCAGCCAGACTAGCGGGAGCAATGAGCAGTTCTTC	CASSQTSGSNEQFF
TRBV3-1/TRBV3-2	TRBJ1-2	.	.	TGTGCCAGCAGCCAAGAAGGAGGGGGTGGCTACACCTTC	CASSQEGGGGYTF
TRBV14	TRBJ2-7	.	.	TGTGCCAGCAGATGGACAGAGAGCTCCTACGAGCAGTACTTC	CASRWTESSYEQYF
TRBV15	TRBJ2-6	.	.	TGTGCCACCAGCAAAAGGGGGTCTGGGGCCAACGTCCTGACTTTC	CATSKRGSGANVLTF
TRBV11-2	TRBJ2-1	TRBD2	.	TGTGCCAGCAGCCAAGACCCTAGCGGGGGGGCCAATGAGCAGTTCTTC	CASSQDPSGGANEQFF
TRBV2	TRBJ1-2	TRBD1	few	TGTGCCAGCAGGGCCGGGACAGGGGGCGGCTATGGCTACACCTTC	CASRAGTGGGYGYTF
TRBV7-9	TRBJ2-7	TRBD2	.	TGTGCCAGCAGCTTAGCATGGGCGGGGGGGCACTACGAGCAGTACTTC	CASSLAWAGGHYEQYF
TRBV7-9	TRBJ1-6	TRBD1	.	TGTGCCAGCAGGGGACAGTCTTATAATTCACCCCTCCACTTT	CASRGQSYNSPLHF
TRBV29-1	TRBJ1-2	.	.	TGCAGCGTTGAAGGGAACCGGGACGCAATCTATGGCTACACCTTC	CSVEGNRDAIYGYTF
TRBV5-1	TRBJ2-2	.	.	TGCGCCAGCAGCATAAGCGGACTGGACACCGGGGAGCTGTTTTTT	CASSISGLDTGELFF
TRBV15	TRBJ1-5	TRBD1	.	TGTGCCACCAGCAGATTGACAGGGGTGGGCAATCAGCCCCAGCATTTT	CATSRLTGVGNQPQHF
TRBV27	TRBJ2-7	.	.	TGTGCCAGCAGTTATCGGGCTCGGTGGGAGCAGTACTTC	CASSYRARWEQYF
TRBV30	TRBJ1-5	TRBD1	.	TGTGCCTGGAGTGACACAGGGGATCAGCCCCAGCATTTT	CAWSDTGDQPQHF
TRBV12-3/TRBV12-4	TRBJ1-2	.	.	TGTGCCAGCACAAACAGGGCTAACTATGGCTACACCTTC	CASTNRANYGYTF
TRBV11-3	TRBJ1-3	.	.	TGTGCCAGCAGCACTTGGACCGAGGCTGGAAACACCATATATTTT	CASSTWTEAGNTIYF
TRBV27	TRBJ2-3	.	.	TGTGCCGGCAGTTTTCTAGTTGGCACAGATACGCAGTATTTT	CAGSFLVGTDTQYF
TRBV5-1	TRBJ2-2	.	.	TGCGCCAGCAGCTTGGGACAGGAGAACACCGGGGAGCTGTTTTTT	CASSLGQENTGELFF
TRBV5-6	TRBJ1-5	.	.	TGTGCCAGCAGCTTTTTACAAGGGGGAAGCAATCAGCCCCAGCATTTT	CASSFLQGGSNQPQHF
TRBV3-1/TRBV3-2	TRBJ2-4	TRBD1	.	TGTGCCAGCAGTAGGGGGCAAGCCAAAAACATTCAGTACTTC	CASSRGQAKNIQYF
TRBV10-2	TRBJ1-1	TRBD1	.	TGCGCCAGCAGTGATTTTCGGACAGGGGATCGAGGAGCTTTCTTT	CASSDFRTGDRGAFF
TRBV27	TRBJ1-1	.	.	TGTGCCAGCAGTATGATATCCTGGACGGGAAACACTGAAGCTTTCTTT	CASSMISWTGNTEAFF
TRBV5-4	TRBJ2-6	TRBD2	.	TGTGCCAGCAGCTTCCCGGGACTAGCGGGAGTTGGGGCCGGGGCCAACGTCCTGACTTTC	CASSFPGLAGVGAGANVLTF
TRBV24-1	TRBJ1-5	.	.	TGTGCCACCAGTGGCGCCAGCAATCAGCCCCAGCATTTT	CATSGASNQPQHF
TRBV5-1	TRBJ1-3	.	.	TGCGCCAGCAGCCCTACACTTACTGGAAACACCATATATTTT	CASSPTLTGNTIYF
TRBV5-1	TRBJ2-5	TRBD1	.	TGCGCCAGCAGCCAACAGACAGGGGAAGAGACCCAGTACTTC	CASSQQTGEETQYF
TRBV28	TRBJ1-2	.	.	TGTGCCAGCAGTTTGGATAACTATGGCTACACCTTC	CASSLDNYGYTF
TRBV10-2	TRBJ1-1	.	.	TGCGCCAGCAGATCAAAGGGACTATGGAGTGTGAACACTGAAGCTTTCTTT	CASRSKGLWSVNTEAFF
TRBV10-3	TRBJ2-2	TRBD1	once	TGTGCCATCAGTCCCCGGACAGGGAACACCGGGGAGCTGTTTTTT	CAISPRTGNTGELFF
TRBV9	TRBJ2-1	TRBD2	medium-sized	TGTGCCAGCAGCCTACCGGGACTAGGTGAGCAGTTCTTC	CASSLPGLGEQFF